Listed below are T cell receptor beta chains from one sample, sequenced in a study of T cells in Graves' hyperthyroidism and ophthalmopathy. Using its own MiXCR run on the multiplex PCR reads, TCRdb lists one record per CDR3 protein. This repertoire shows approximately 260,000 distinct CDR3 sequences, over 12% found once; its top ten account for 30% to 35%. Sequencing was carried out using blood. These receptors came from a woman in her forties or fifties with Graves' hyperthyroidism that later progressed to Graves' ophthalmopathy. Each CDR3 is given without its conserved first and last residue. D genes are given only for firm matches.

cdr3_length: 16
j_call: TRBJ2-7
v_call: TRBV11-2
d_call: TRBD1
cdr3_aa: ASSSLGGRGQGAYEQY

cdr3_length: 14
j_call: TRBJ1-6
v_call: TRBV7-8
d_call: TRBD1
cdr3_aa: ASSPRDRSINSPLH

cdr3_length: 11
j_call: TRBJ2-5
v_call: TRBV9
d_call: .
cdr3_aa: ASSTSPQETQY

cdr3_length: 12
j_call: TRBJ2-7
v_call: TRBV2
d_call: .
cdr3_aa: ASRQEGHSYEQY

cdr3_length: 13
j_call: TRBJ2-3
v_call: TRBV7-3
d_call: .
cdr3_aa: ASSLIPLVGDTQY

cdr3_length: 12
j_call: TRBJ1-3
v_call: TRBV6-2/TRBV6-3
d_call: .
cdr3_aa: ASRLQGAGNTIY

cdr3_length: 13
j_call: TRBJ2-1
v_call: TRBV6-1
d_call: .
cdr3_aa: ASRVPRGSYNEQF

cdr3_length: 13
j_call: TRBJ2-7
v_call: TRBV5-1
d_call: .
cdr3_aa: ASSLLSGSSYEQY

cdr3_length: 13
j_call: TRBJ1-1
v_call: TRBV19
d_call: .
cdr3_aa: ASSAEQEGGTEAF

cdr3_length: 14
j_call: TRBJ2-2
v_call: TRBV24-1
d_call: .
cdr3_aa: ATSDSVPGPTGELF

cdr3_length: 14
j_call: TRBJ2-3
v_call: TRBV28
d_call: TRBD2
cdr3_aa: ASTNRLAGNTDTQY

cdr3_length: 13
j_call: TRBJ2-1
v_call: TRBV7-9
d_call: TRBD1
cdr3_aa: ASSETGGRYNEQF

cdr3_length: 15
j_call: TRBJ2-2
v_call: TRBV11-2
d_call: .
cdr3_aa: ASSLGAQGTRTGELF

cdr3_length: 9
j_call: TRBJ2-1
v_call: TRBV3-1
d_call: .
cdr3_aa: ASRAMDEQF

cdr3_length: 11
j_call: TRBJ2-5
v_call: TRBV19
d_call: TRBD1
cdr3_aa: ASGTGGEETQY